The clone carrying this TCR beta chain was recorded at least ten times. The data stem from a study of T cells in Graves' hyperthyroidism and ophthalmopathy. Germline-derived CDR1 and CDR2 are MNHNS and SASEGT. The V gene end was trimmed by 7 bases and the J gene end by 1 base; junction bases not matched to a gene: 6. This CDR3 spans 14 amino acids. The investigators amplified TCR beta CDR3 regions from RNA transcripts. RT-PCR in the first round (using the HTBI primer set) targeted the TCR CDR3. TCRdb reprocessed the multiplex PCR reads with MiXCR, giving one entry per CDR3 protein. Of over 500,000 distinct CDR3 sequences in the sample, over 15% were seen once. Roughly 10 ml of fresh peripheral blood supplied the PBMCs.

V and J are TRBV6-1 and TRBJ2-7; TRBD2 aligns across 8 bases. The sequenced sample was blood. The sequence derives from a woman under 30 with Graves' ophthalmopathy. CDR3 coding DNA: TGTGCCAGCACCGGCGGGGGGAATTCCTACGAGCAGTACTTC. Translating gives CASTGGGNSYEQYF.